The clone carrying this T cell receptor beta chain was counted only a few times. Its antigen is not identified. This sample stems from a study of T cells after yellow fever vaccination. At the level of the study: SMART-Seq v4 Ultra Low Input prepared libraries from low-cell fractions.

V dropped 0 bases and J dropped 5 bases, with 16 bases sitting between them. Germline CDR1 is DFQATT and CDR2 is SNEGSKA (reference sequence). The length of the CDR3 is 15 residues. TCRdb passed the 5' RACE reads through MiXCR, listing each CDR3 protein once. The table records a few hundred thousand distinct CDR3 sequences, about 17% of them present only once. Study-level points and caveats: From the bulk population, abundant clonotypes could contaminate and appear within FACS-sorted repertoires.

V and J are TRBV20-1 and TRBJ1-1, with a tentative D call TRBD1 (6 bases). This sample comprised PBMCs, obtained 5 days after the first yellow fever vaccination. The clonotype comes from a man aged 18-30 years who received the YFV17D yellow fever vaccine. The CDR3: CSAREGGPAGTEAFF. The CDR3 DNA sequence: TGCAGTGCTAGAGAAGGGGGACCGGCCGGGACTGAAGCTTTCTTT.